This T cell receptor beta chain was obtained from a study of blood T cells in healthy people across ages (dated by TCRdb to 2014 to 2015). Context from the whole study: In model experiments, roughly one uniquely barcoded TCR beta cDNA molecule per two T cells was captured by template switching. The study measured age-related changes in TCR beta repertoire diversity using deep sequencing normalized with unique cDNA molecular identifiers. The donors were split into four age groups: young (average 16 years), middle-aged (nearly 40), aged (more than 55) and long-lived (approximately 80). To avoid experimental bias, donors of different ages were distributed randomly across sequencing lanes. For two donors (one aged 18 to 29 and one aged 80 or older), the study analyzed two additional independent replicas of 1 million unique cDNA reads from the same blood draw. General findings and caveats noted by the study authors: As age increased, observed TCR beta diversity per million T cells dropped in a roughly linear way, and a significant reduction was already evident by age 40. The CMV infection status of donors was not known, potentially confounding age-related changes in expanded clonotypes. Conclusive comparison of naive and antigen-experienced compartments was prevented by the profiling of bulk unsorted PBMCs. The percentage of naive T cells measured by flow cytometry correlated strongly with observed TCR beta diversity. Estimates of total diversity based on one million sequenced T cells were considered lower bounds and underestimates. The long-lived group showed more naive CD4+ T cells, fewer expanded clones and increased TCR diversity than the aged group, suggesting age selection.

Donors were 35 to 40 systemically healthy Caucasian individuals from Russia aged roughly 6 to 90 years. About 9.8 milliliters of peripheral blood were drawn from each donor into EDTA-treated Vacutainer tubes. Ficoll-Paque density-gradient centrifugation was used to isolate PBMCs, with at least 6 million per sample. Trizol reagent was used to extract total RNA from the PBMCs, yielding at least 5 micrograms per sample. The percentages of naive CD45RAhigh/CD27high T cells were determined by flow cytometry on a PBMC aliquot from every donor. Libraries came from 5' RACE. Sequencing was performed on an Illumina HiSeq 2500. The second PCR ran for roughly 7 to 11 cycles and used a J-beta primer mix along with a sample-barcoded 5' primer. A template-switch 5' adaptor carrying 12 random nucleotides introduced a unique molecular identifier onto each TCR beta cDNA molecule. At least 2.5 million CDR3-containing paired-end reads were obtained from each sample. The Mint cDNA synthesis kit, primed by a TRBC-specific oligonucleotide, was used to synthesize first-strand cDNA from all RNA. Following uracil-DNA glycosylase treatment, a first 18-cycle PCR with universal primers M1SS and BC2_uni_R was performed on all cDNA. Turning to the authors' computational methods: For normalization, 1 million high-quality reads, each with a distinct molecular identifier, were randomly selected from each sample. Reads with shared molecular identifiers were discarded instead of being binned into consensus sequences. CDR3 identification, clonotype clustering and error correction used MiTCR with a Q25 quality threshold and the strictest error-elimination algorithm. A nonparametric unseen species model with Euler transformation was used to estimate a lower bound on total TCR beta diversity. Using fastp trimming at Q25 and MiXCR clonotype assembly, TCRdb reanalyzed the public sequencing data and kept in-frame beta chains. CDR3 protein duplicates are merged, each entry listing the most common genes and DNA. The V and J calls shown here were made by TCRdb, not taken from the authors' results. The sample table holds fewer than 2,000,000 distinct CDR3 sequences, of which 30% to 35% were seen once. The top ten constitute approximately 11% of the sample.

On this clonotype: Its specific antigen is unknown. Base qualities are not at hand, and no much larger clone is one base apart.

The CDR3 runs 13 residues from the cysteine to the phenylalanine. The retained sequence is limited to the CDR3, 39 bases, with the frame set at the first base. This receptor chain uses TRBV21-1 and TRBJ2-3; the table assigns TRBD1, which was not confirmed against the DNA. TRBV21-1 is a documented pseudogene. The clonotype comes from a woman aged 30 to 39 in good health. Sequencing was carried out using blood. In nucleotide form, the sequence is TGTGCCCGCGGGGGGTCCGACACAGATACGCAGTATTTT. Translated, it reads CARGGSDTDTQYF.